Presented here are 21 T cell receptor beta chains from one specimen sequenced in a study of cytomegalovirus exposure and HLA in healthy donors. It was with 60 Vbeta and 13 Jbeta primers that the PCR ran. Method: immunoSEQ multiplex PCR; TCRdb's copy keeps in-frame clones and lacks some. This sample has around 180,000 clones, with roughly four fifths found just once. Material: PBMCs. The receptors derive from a woman aged 50 to 60 in good health and CMV-seronegative.

The V gene is TRBV28, the J gene TRBJ2-5; tentative D call: TRBD2 (7 bases). CDR3 length: 16 residues. CDR1 and CDR2 (germline): MDHEN, SYDVKM. The V end lost 3 bases, the J end lost 11 bases, and 25 bases lay between the germline ends. In DNA, the CDR3 is TGTGCCAGCAGTTTCCGCGGGGGCGGTCCCAGTCGTGAGCAGTACTTC. This translates into CASSFRGGGPSREQYF.

In its sample, this clone was seen once. V gene TRBV19 combines with J gene TRBJ2-7; 9 nucleotides match TRBD2. Germline-derived CDR1 and CDR2 are LNHDA and SQIVND (reference sequence). The CDR3 is 16 residues long. J lost 2 bases, V lost 3 bases, and 8 bases had no gene match. The CDR3 DNA sequence: TGTGCCAGTAGTATGGGGGCTAGCGGGGTTACCTACGAGCAGTACTTC. Encoded protein: CASSMGASGVTYEQYF.

The chain links TRBV7-6 to TRBJ2-2, with 7 bases fitting TRBD1. CDR3 length equals 15 residues. The V gene's germline CDR1 is SGHVS and CDR2 FNYEAQ. V was pared by 5 bases and J by 0 bases, with 3 bases of the junction left unmatched. The CDR3 DNA is TGTGCCAGCAGCAGACAGGGCGCGAACACCGGGGAGCTGTTTTTT. This translates into CASSRQGANTGELFF.

This chain links TRBV29-1 with TRBJ2-1; 12 bases are a match to TRBD2. V shed 7 bases and J 6 bases; nucleotides not matched to a gene: 4. The CDR3 length is 13 residues. Germline V gives CDR1 SQVTM, CDR2 ANQGSEA. The CDR3 DNA reads as TGCAGCGCCCTAGCGGGAGGGGGCAATGAGCAGTTCTTC. It translates to CSALAGGGNEQFF.

This rearrangement joins TRBV5-4 to TRBJ2-5, with a weak D call TRBD1 (6 bases). The CDR3 is made up of 16 amino acids. Trimming removed 2 bases at V and 3 bases at J, with 17 bases between. The V gene's germline CDR1 is SGHNT and CDR2 YYREEE (reference sequence). CDR3: CASSFDPRQGKETQYF. In DNA form, the CDR3 reads TGTGCCAGCAGCTTCGATCCGAGGCAGGGGAAAGAGACCCAGTACTTC.

This clone showed up just once. V and J are TRBV6-1 and TRBJ2-5; D is unresolved. The J call is in doubt because the DNA end fits TRBJ2-7 better. The CDR3 has 13 residues. Germline loops: CDR1 MNHNS, CDR2 SASEGT. The chain's CDR3 is CASTMGRTYEQYF. The CDR3 nucleotides read TGTGCCAGCACTATGGGCAGAACCTACGAGCAGTACTTC.

This clone has only one observation. The J gene is TRBJ1-5, the V gene TRBV28; D not resolved. Germline CDR1 MDHEN, CDR2 SYDVKM. V was trimmed by 1 base and J by 6 bases, leaving 4 bases between them. The CDR3 covers 12 residues. The CDR3 coding sequence is TGTGCCAGCAGTTTATTTAGTCAGCCCCAGCATTTT. Amino acids: CASSLFSQPQHF. Together with reference TRBV28 and TRBJ1-5, the CDR3 gives the full variable domain: DVKVTQSSRYLVKRTGEKVFLECVQDMDHENMFWYRQDPGLGLRLIYFSYDVKMKEKGDIPEGYSVSREKKERFSLILESASTNQTSMYLCASSLFSQPQHFGDGTRLSIL.

The J gene is TRBJ2-5, the V gene TRBV10-1, with D possibly being TRBD2 (6 bases). The end of the DNA is better explained by TRBJ2-7, so the J call may be wrong. CDR3 length: 16 amino acids. CDR1 WNHNN and CDR2 SYGVQD come from the germline V gene (reference sequence). CDR3 coding DNA: TGCGCCAGCAGTGATTTGCGGGGCCCGGGCCCCTACGAGCAGTACTTC. The encoded protein is CASSDLRGPGPYEQYF.

In this sample, this clone turned up a few times. The chain couples TRBV11-3 to TRBJ2-7; 7 bases line up with TRBD2. The CDR3 length is 13 residues. V shed 5 bases and J 5 bases; nucleotides not matched to a gene: 6. CDR1 is SGHNT, CDR2 YENEEA, per germline. CDR3 residues: CASSPGEGHEQYF. Written as DNA, the CDR3 is TGTGCCAGCAGCCCCGGGGAGGGCCACGAGCAGTACTTC.

The chain couples TRBV27 to TRBJ2-6; TRBD1 matches at 8 bases. The junction had 7 bases not matched to a gene; V was cut back by 3 bases and J by 6 bases. In germline, CDR1 is MNHEY, CDR2 SMNVEV (reference sequence). This CDR3 spans 16 amino acids. The CDR3 region is CASSFSDRGKANVLTF. CDR3 DNA sequence: TGTGCCAGCAGTTTTTCCGACAGGGGTAAGGCCAACGTCCTGACTTTC.

The J gene is TRBJ1-4, the V gene TRBV14; perhaps TRBD1 as D (5 bases). This CDR3 region has 16 residues. CDR1 and CDR2 (germline): SGHDN, FVKESK. Trimming pared 1 base from V and 7 bases from J, leaving 16 bases between. In nucleotides, the CDR3 is TGTGCCAGCAGCCAAGTAACTTCAGGGATCGTTGAAAAACTGTTTTTT. It codes for CASSQVTSGIVEKLFF. Supplemented by reference TRBV14 and TRBJ1-4, the full variable domain reads EAGVTQFPSHSVIEKGQTVTLRCDPISGHDNLYWYRRVMGKEIKFLLHFVKESKQDESGMPNNRFLAERTGGTYSTLKVQPAELEDSGVYFCASSQVTSGIVEKLFFGSGTQLSVL.

This clone has just a few counts. The chain links TRBV20-1 to TRBJ1-1, with TRBD1 as a possible D gene (6 bases). Germline V lookup: CDR1 DFQATT, CDR2 SNEGSKA (reference sequence). The V and J ends lost 6 bases and 3 bases respectively, with 8 bases between them. The CDR3 totals 11 residues. The DNA for the CDR3 is TGCAGTGCGGGGGCGTACACTGAAGCTTTCTTT. Translated: CSAGAYTEAFF.

This chain joins TRBV2 and TRBJ1-4, with TRBD1 matching over 8 bases. The V segment lost 7 bases and the J segment 8 bases; nucleotides outside the gene matches: 6. From germline, CDR1 is SNHLY and CDR2 FYNNEI. There are 13 residues in the CDR3. The CDR3 nucleotides read TGTGCCAGCAATGGACAGGGCCAGGAAAAACTGTTTTTT. It yields the protein CASNGQGQEKLFF. Looking up the rest from reference TRBV2 and TRBJ1-4 gives the full variable domain: EPEVTQTPSHQVTQMGQEVILRCVPISNHLYFYWYRQILGQKVEFLVSFYNNEISEKSEIFDDQFSVERPDGSNFTLKIRSTKLEDSAMYFCASNGQGQEKLFFGSGTQLSVL.

CDR3 region: CAWSVQRTSGNNTGELFF. The CDR3 DNA follows: TGTGCCTGGAGTGTCCAAAGGACTAGCGGAAATAACACCGGGGAGCTGTTTTTT. The chain uses TRBV30 and TRBJ2-2; TRBD2 matches at 10 bases. Germline V lookup: CDR1 GTSNPN, CDR2 SVGIG (reference sequence). CDR3 length: 18 residues. V was pared by 0 bases and J by 2 bases, with 9 bases of the junction left unmatched. The full variable domain, completed using reference TRBV30 and TRBJ2-2, is SQTIHQWPATLVQPVGSPLSLECTVEGTSNPNLYWYRQAAGRGLQLLFYSVGIGQISSEVPQNLSASRPQDRQFILSSKKLLLSDSGFYLCAWSVQRTSGNNTGELFFGEGSRLTVL.

About this clone itself: This same CDR3 is encoded by further DNA sequences in the sample. The genes are TRBV18 and TRBJ2-1, with a tentative D call TRBD1 (6 bases). Germline V lookup: CDR1 KGHSH, CDR2 LQKENI. The CDR3 is 13 amino acids. The germline V and J ends were trimmed by 3 bases and 6 bases, with 9 bases remaining between them. Here the CDR3 reads CASSPGQGNEQFF. The CDR3, as DNA: TGTGCCAGCTCACCGGGACAAGGCAATGAGCAGTTCTTC.

This chain connects TRBV30 to TRBJ1-2; D remains ambiguous. CDR3 length equals 12 residues. Germline CDR1 reads GTSNPN; CDR2 reads SVGIG (reference sequence). The V and J ends lost 1 base and 8 bases respectively, with 11 bases between them. DNA for the CDR3: TGTGCCTGGAGTGGTGGCATTATGGGCTACACCTTC. This encodes CAWSGGIMGYTF.

V usage is TRBV7-9 and J usage is TRBJ2-3; 9 bases map to TRBD1. Germline V CDR1 and CDR2: SEHNR, FQNEAQ (reference sequence). J gave up 0 bases and V 5 bases, and 6 bases lay outside the gene matches. This CDR3 has 16 residues. The CDR3 coding sequence is TGTGCCAGCAGCCGCGTAGGGACAGGGAGCACAGATACGCAGTATTTT. Its translation: CASSRVGTGSTDTQYF.

This chain uses TRBV19 with TRBJ1-2; 9 bases are a match to TRBD1. V shed 1 base, J shed 4 bases, and the junction held 7 bases outside the gene matches. From germline, CDR1 is LNHDA and CDR2 SQIVND (reference sequence). The CDR3 extends over 16 amino acids. CDR3 amino acids: CASSIGGTGLPYGYTF. Here the CDR3 DNA reads TGTGCCAGTAGTATAGGCGGGACAGGGCTCCCCTATGGCTACACCTTC.

J is TRBJ2-2 and V is TRBV7-9; TRBD1 matches at 12 bases. The junction had 5 bases not matched to a gene; V was cut back by 5 bases and J by 7 bases. The CDR3 covers 15 residues. Germline lookup yields CDR1 SEHNR and CDR2 FQNEAQ (reference sequence). CDR3 DNA: TGTGCCAGCAGCGCCGGGACAGGGGGCATCGGGGAGCTGTTTTTT. Its translation: CASSAGTGGIGELFF.

The chain links TRBV9 to TRBJ1-4; 8 positions agree with TRBD1. The CDR3 sequence is 15 residues long. Germline lookup yields CDR1 SGDLS and CDR2 YYNGEE. The V and J ends lost 3 bases and 10 bases, in that order; junction bases with no gene match: 11. CDR3 region: CASSGLDRARGKLFF. The CDR3 DNA reads as TGTGCCAGCAGCGGATTGGACAGGGCTCGGGGAAAACTGTTTTTT.

The CDR3 loop reads CSVAQGGRETQYF. As DNA, the CDR3 is TGCAGCGTTGCTCAGGGGGGTCGGGAGACCCAGTACTTC. The chain recombines TRBV29-1 with TRBJ2-5; a weak D match, TRBD1 (7 bases). CDR3 length: 13 residues. CDR1 SQVTM and CDR2 ANQGSEA come from the germline V gene. V lost 4 bases, J lost 5 bases, and 14 bases lay in between.